A single sample gave rise to the 20 T cell receptor beta chains below, sequenced in a study of cytomegalovirus exposure and HLA in healthy donors. The PCR employed 60 Vbeta primers together with 13 Jbeta primers. Method: immunoSEQ multiplex PCR; TCRdb's copy keeps in-frame clones and lacks some. The table lists fewer than 100,000 clones, just under 80% of them singletons, with about 3.8% in the top ten. Material for sequencing was PBMCs. The origin of the receptors is a woman in her forties in good health and CMV-seronegative.

The rearrangement joins TRBV4-1 to TRBJ2-3, with a possible D match to TRBD2 (5 bases). Looked up from germline, CDR1 is MGHRA and CDR2 is YSYEKL. The V end was cut by 4 bases, the J end by 4 bases, with 12 bases between. The CDR3 is made up of 14 amino acids. The CDR3, as DNA: TGCGCCAGCAGCCCCGGGGAAGCGGCAGATACGCAGTATTTT. Translated: CASSPGEAADTQYF.

V is TRBV7-9 and J is TRBJ1-5; D gene uncertain. Trimming pared 2 bases from V and 7 bases from J, leaving 12 bases between. Germline CDR1 and CDR2: SEHNR and FQNEAQ (reference sequence). The CDR3 length is 14 residues. CDR3 in amino acids: CASSLSGSAQPQHF. The DNA for the CDR3 is TGTGCCAGCAGCTTAAGCGGGTCCGCCCAGCCCCAGCATTTT.

The V and J genes are TRBV7-9 and TRBJ1-3; D remains unclear. With 2 bases removed from V and 2 bases from J, the gap between germline ends came to 7 bases. This CDR3 contains 14 residues. Germline CDR1 and CDR2: SEHNR and FQNEAQ (reference sequence). CDR3: CASSLSGTGNTIYF. The CDR3 DNA is TGTGCCAGCAGCTTATCGGGGACTGGAAACACCATATATTTT.

This clone was recorded once. Sequence at one end of the junction differs from germline and may be a read error. This sequence joins TRBV6-5 and TRBJ2-2; TRBD2 agrees at 8 bases. Germline V gene data show CDR1 as MNHEY and CDR2 as SVGAGI. There are 15 residues in the CDR3. The CDR3 sequence: CASSSGTRNAGELFF. The CDR3 DNA is TGTGCCAGCAGCTCCGGGACTAGGAACGCCGGGGAGCTGTTTTTT.

This clone appeared a single time. The V gene is TRBV4-2, the J gene TRBJ1-2; D is unresolved. CDR3 length: 15 residues. V shed 2 bases and J shed 5 bases, with 15 bases lying between them. CDR1 and CDR2 from the germline V gene are LGHNA and YNFKEQ. DNA of the CDR3: TGTGCCAGCAGCCAACCCATGGCAGGATTGTATGGCTACACCTTC. Its translation is CASSQPMAGLYGYTF.

This sequence joins TRBV7-2 and TRBJ1-5; D is undetermined. Germline loops: CDR1 SGHTA, CDR2 FQGNSA. Trimming removed 1 base at V and 2 bases at J, with 9 bases between. The CDR3 loop spans 15 amino acids. The CDR3 DNA reads TGTGCCAGCAGCTTAGACGACGGGGGCAATCAGCCCCAGCATTTT. As protein: CASSLDDGGNQPQHF.

The rearrangement links TRBV7-9 to TRBJ1-1; TRBD1 is a possible D gene (6 bases). V lost 5 bases and J 8 bases, leaving 21 bases between the germline ends. Germline CDR1 and CDR2: SEHNR and FQNEAQ (reference sequence). The CDR3 has 15 amino acids. The CDR3 DNA reads as TGTGCCAGCAGCCCTAAGTCGACCGTTCAGGGGGAAGCTTTCTTT. Translation: CASSPKSTVQGEAFF.

The chain couples TRBV10-3 to TRBJ1-2; 7 nucleotides match TRBD1. With 8 bases clipped from V and 2 bases from J, the junction kept 5 bases outside the gene matches. The length of the CDR3 is 13 residues. CDR1 is ENHRY, CDR2 SYGVKD, per germline. DNA for the CDR3: TGTGCCATCTGGTCAGGGGGAAACTATGGCTACACCTTC. As protein: CAIWSGGNYGYTF.

The chain has TRBV19 and TRBJ2-3; D is unresolved. Trimming cost V 5 bases and J 1 base, with 4 bases left between them. The V gene's germline CDR1 is LNHDA and CDR2 SQIVND (reference sequence). CDR3 size: 12 residues. Here the CDR3 DNA reads TGTGCCAGTAGTGCGGGCACAGATACGCAGTATTTT. It is translated as CASSAGTDTQYF. The variable domain in full, completed from reference TRBV19 and TRBJ2-3, reads DGGITQSPKYLFRKEGQNVTLSCEQNLNHDAMYWYRQDPGQGLRLIYYSQIVNDFQKGDIAEGYSVSREKKESFPLTVTSAQKNPTAFYLCASSAGTDTQYFGPGTRLTVL.

The genes are TRBV7-3 and TRBJ2-5, with TRBD2 matching over 8 bases. With 5 bases clipped from V and 4 bases from J, the junction kept 27 bases outside the gene matches. This CDR3 has 21 amino acids. Germline V gene sequence: CDR1 SGHTA, CDR2 FQGTGA. The CDR3 here is CASSRRSPPAGGLGRGETQYF. In DNA, the CDR3 is TGTGCCAGCAGCCGTCGTTCCCCTCCTGCGGGGGGCCTCGGGAGGGGAGAGACCCAGTACTTC.

V gene TRBV9 combines with J gene TRBJ2-7; 8 nucleotides agree with TRBD2. Germline CDR1 is SGDLS and CDR2 is YYNGEE. This CDR3 has 15 residues. With 2 bases clipped from V and 3 bases from J, the junction kept 7 bases outside the gene matches. The CDR3 here is CASSVGGGTYYEQYF. The CDR3 coding sequence is TGTGCCAGCAGCGTCGGCGGGGGGACTTACTACGAGCAGTACTTC.

The rearrangement joins TRBV10-3 to TRBJ1-1; D gene ambiguous. V lost 8 bases and J 11 bases, leaving 15 bases between the germline ends. CDR1 and CDR2 (germline): ENHRY, SYGVKD. The CDR3 totals 11 residues. The CDR3 DNA sequence: TGTGCCATCGGGGATGGAGGATCGGCTTTCTTT. Its protein product is CAIGDGGSAFF.

The gene calls are TRBV7-2 and TRBJ2-2; unclear D gene. V was clipped by 2 bases and J by 4 bases, with 5 bases between them. This CDR3 is built from 13 residues. Germline-derived CDR1 and CDR2 are SGHTA and FQGNSA. CDR3: CASSLIGTGELFF. CDR3 sequence (DNA): TGTGCCAGCAGCTTAATCGGCACCGGGGAGCTGTTTTTT.

Only a few counts were recorded for this clone. This chain links TRBV7-2 with TRBJ2-1; 10 positions match TRBD1. V lost 8 bases and J lost 6; bases outside the gene matches: 7. The length of the CDR3 is 14 residues. The germline gives CDR1 SGHTA, CDR2 FQGNSA. CDR3 bases: TGTGCCAGCGGCCTCCGGACAGGGGGCAATGAGCAGTTCTTC. Its translation is CASGLRTGGNEQFF.

This clone appeared a few times. The chain employs TRBV30 and TRBJ1-2; TRBD1 aligns across 7 bases. The V segment lost 0 bases and the J segment 7 bases; nucleotides outside the gene matches: 2. There are 12 residues in the CDR3. From germline, CDR1 is GTSNPN and CDR2 SVGIG (reference sequence). CDR3 nucleotides: TGTGCCTGGAGTGTAGGGGGCCCTGGCTACACCTTC. Amino acids: CAWSVGGPGYTF.

The chain employs TRBV5-1 and TRBJ1-4, with 7 nucleotides matching TRBD1. CDR1 is SGHRS and CDR2 is YFSETQ in the germline V gene. CDR3 length: 16 residues. The J segment lost 0 bases and the V segment lost 1 base, leaving 3 bases of the junction unmatched. The CDR3 sequence: CASSLSGTATNEKLFF. CDR3 DNA: TGCGCCAGCAGCTTGTCTGGGACAGCAACTAATGAAAAACTGTTTTTT.

This clone was seen a handful of times. This rearrangement joins TRBV6-5 to TRBJ1-4; D is uncertain. V lost 7 bases and J 8 bases, leaving 20 bases between the germline ends. In germline, CDR1 is MNHEY, CDR2 SVGAGI. CDR3 size: 15 residues. This CDR3 reads CASTTNPRQSEKLFF. CDR3 nucleotides: TGTGCCAGCACCACCAATCCCCGACAAAGCGAAAAACTGTTTTTT.

The chain recombines TRBV5-1 with TRBJ2-7, with 8 bases fitting TRBD1. V was clipped by 0 bases and J by 7 bases; unmatched bases: 6. This CDR3 has 14 residues. The germline gives CDR1 SGHRS, CDR2 YFSETQ. CDR3 bases: TGCGCCAGCAGCTTGGAATGGCAGGGGGCGGAGCAGTACTTC. It translates to CASSLEWQGAEQYF.

The CDR3 region is CASREQTYSNQPQHF. The CDR3 coding sequence is TGTGCCAGCAGGGAGCAGACGTATAGCAATCAGCCCCAGCATTTT. The rearrangement joins TRBV2 to TRBJ1-5; no clear D. CDR1 and CDR2 from the germline V gene are SNHLY and FYNNEI. The CDR3 has 15 amino acids. Trimming cost V 6 bases and J 0 bases, with 12 bases left between them.

To note about this clone: One junction end disagrees with the germline gene, perhaps due to a read error. The V and J genes are TRBV30 and TRBJ1-6; possibly TRBD1 for D (6 bases). Germline CDR1 and CDR2: GTSNPN and SVGIG (reference sequence). The CDR3 extends over 13 amino acids. This chain's CDR3 is CAIQQGSNSPLNF. As DNA, the CDR3 is TGTGCCATCCAACAGGGATCCAATTCACCCCTCAACTTT.